This T cell receptor beta chain was documented in a study of control samples from healthy donors and cancer patients. Clones were sequenced by immunoSEQ multiplex PCR, and TCRdb holds only the in-frame ones, with some missing. The sample includes about 120,000 clones, around nine tenths of them seen just once. The J segment lost 4 bases and the V segment lost 8 bases, leaving 7 bases of the junction unmatched. The CDR3 contains 14 residues. CDR1 and CDR2 from the germline V gene are SGHTA and FQGTGA. The TCR comes from a woman aged 65 to 85 in good health. The chain is built from TRBV7-3 and TRBJ2-7, with 11 bases aligning to TRBD2. Material: blood. The CDR3 bases are TGTGCCAGCGCCCCGACTAGCGGGGTGTACGAGCAGTACTTC. Protein sequence: CASAPTSGVYEQYF.